The 6 T cell receptor beta chains in this list originate from one sample, sequenced in a study of identifying expanded T cells in peripheral blood. Profiling relied on immunoSEQ multiplex PCR, and the TCRdb table lists in-frame clones only, not all of them. The table has over 100,000 clones, about 91% seen once. What was sequenced was blood. The receptors were sampled from a person aged 18 to 70 in good health.

The CDR3 reads CASSPSIPQGVGGYTF. CDR3 nucleotide sequence: TGTGCCAGCAGCCCCTCGATTCCTCAGGGAGTTGGCGGCTACACCTTC. The chain recombines TRBV5-5 with TRBJ1-2; D is possibly TRBD1 (5 bases). CDR3 size: 16 residues. Looked up from germline, CDR1 is SGHKS and CDR2 is YYEKEE (reference sequence). The V and J ends lost 4 bases and 8 bases respectively, with 24 bases between them.

This chain uses TRBV4-1 with TRBJ1-1, with D maybe TRBD1 (6 bases). Germline V gene data show CDR1 as MGHRA and CDR2 as YSYEKL. Trimming cost V 3 bases and J 6 bases, with 20 bases left between them. The CDR3 spans 16 residues. Here the CDR3 reads CASSQIALDRRAEAFF. CDR3 in DNA: TGCGCCAGCAGCCAGATAGCCTTAGACAGGCGGGCTGAAGCTTTCTTT.

The V and J genes are TRBV28 and TRBJ2-7; D gene unclear. CDR1 is MDHEN and CDR2 is SYDVKM in the germline V gene. The V and J ends lost 2 bases and 4 bases respectively, with 6 bases between them. CDR3 size: 12 residues. CDR3 bases: TGTGCCAGCAGTTTAACGCTTTACGAGCAGTACTTC. It codes for CASSLTLYEQYF.

The chain uses TRBV19 and TRBJ2-1; D not certain. With 5 bases removed from V and 5 bases from J, the gap between germline ends came to 13 bases. This CDR3 has 14 residues. CDR1 and CDR2 from the germline V gene are LNHDA and SQIVND (reference sequence). The CDR3 nucleotides read TGTGCCAGTAGTGGGCCGCTGAAAAACAATGAGCAGTTCTTC. Translation gives CASSGPLKNNEQFF.

The chain employs TRBV5-1 and TRBJ1-1, with no clear D. Looked up from germline, CDR1 is SGHRS and CDR2 is YFSETQ. The length of the CDR3 is 14 residues. V gave up 2 bases and J gave up 1 base, with 9 bases separating them. The DNA of the CDR3 is TGCGCCAGCAGCTTAGGGAGAACGAACACTGAAGCTTTCTTT. Translation: CASSLGRTNTEAFF.

The chain joins TRBV5-6 to TRBJ2-4; 9 bases are shared with TRBD1. The V gene's germline CDR1 is SGHDT and CDR2 YYEEEE. This CDR3 comprises 14 residues. V dropped 4 bases and J dropped 5; count of bases not matched to a gene: 4. CDR3 protein: CASSPWDRENIQYF. The CDR3 region has the DNA TGTGCCAGCAGCCCGTGGGACAGGGAAAACATTCAGTACTTC. Variable domain in full (rest from reference TRBV5-6 and TRBJ2-4): DAGVTQSPTHLIKTRGQQVTLRCSPKSGHDTVSWYQQALGQGPQFIFQYYEEEERQRGNFPDRFSGHQFPNYSSELNVNALLLGDSALYLCASSPWDRENIQYFGAGTRLSVL.